This T cell receptor (beta chain) emerged from a study of vaccination effects on CD4 cells after COVID-19. Measured with immunoSEQ multiplex PCR; TCRdb has only the in-frame clones, and not every one. The sample has 26,000 or so clones, roughly 70% seen once. Antigen-specific CD4+ T cell clonotypes were called by their expansion after viral peptide-pool culture in ViraFEST. Isolating CD4+ T cells followed less than 12 days of culture. Prior SARS-CoV-2 infection was absent in the vaccine recipients, as shown by negative nucleocapsid antibodies. Wells each received two million PBMC, cultured with about 10 IU/ml IL-2 and 8.5 to 10 ug/ml peptides. Concerning this clone: Antigen unknown.

The sequenced sample was CD4+ T cells from PBMCs cultured with HCoV-NL63 spike peptides, obtained before COVID-19 vaccination. This TCR was sampled from a human donor who received a COVID-19 vaccine.

The CDR3 reads CASSVRGPQTTGELFF. The DNA for the CDR3 is TGTGCCAGCAGCGTCAGGGGGCCTCAGACCACCGGGGAGCTGTTTTTT. V gene TRBV7-9 combines with J gene TRBJ2-2; 8 nucleotides match TRBD1. Trimming took 5 bases from V and 4 from J; bases not matched to a gene: 9. The CDR3 length is 16 residues. Germline assignment: CDR1 SEHNR and CDR2 FQNEAQ (reference sequence). Full variable domain (remainder filled in from reference TRBV7-9 and TRBJ2-2): DTGVSQNPRHKITKRGQNVTFRCDPISEHNRLYWYRQTLGQGPEFLTYFQNEAQLEKSRLLSDRFSAERPKGSFSTLEIQRTEQGDSAMYLCASSVRGPQTTGELFFGEGSRLTVL.